This TCR beta chain was captured by sequencing in a study of graft-versus-host responses after intestinal transplantation. For the study at large: Recipients uniformly received anti-thymocyte globulin induction, followed by tacrolimus and steroids for approximately 3 years. The study, taken as a whole, reports: GvH clones were identified in recipient marrow, with some first appearing in ileum or blood. Allograft graft-versus-host to host-versus-graft clonal ratios ran high in patients with graft-donor T cell macrochimerism.

The CDR3 has 12 amino acids. V trimming: 6 bases; J trimming: 7 bases; junction bases outside the gene matches: 7. Per the germline V gene, CDR1 is SQVTM and CDR2 is ANQGSEA. Libraries were prepared by immunoSEQ multiplex PCR; TCRdb keeps only in-frame clonotypes and omits some of them. The table records tens of thousands of clones, nearly 90% of them present only once. A remark on this clone: Its cognate antigen is unknown.

The sample in question was unstimulated CD8+ T cells sorted from spleen or lymph node cells, obtained before transplant. The origin of this receptor is a human donor who was the organ donor for an intestinal transplant. The chain couples TRBV29-1 to TRBJ1-2, with 8 bases fitting TRBD1. The CDR3 coding sequence is TGCAGCGTGACGACAGGGGAGGGTGGCTACACCTTC. This sequence encodes CSVTTGEGGYTF.